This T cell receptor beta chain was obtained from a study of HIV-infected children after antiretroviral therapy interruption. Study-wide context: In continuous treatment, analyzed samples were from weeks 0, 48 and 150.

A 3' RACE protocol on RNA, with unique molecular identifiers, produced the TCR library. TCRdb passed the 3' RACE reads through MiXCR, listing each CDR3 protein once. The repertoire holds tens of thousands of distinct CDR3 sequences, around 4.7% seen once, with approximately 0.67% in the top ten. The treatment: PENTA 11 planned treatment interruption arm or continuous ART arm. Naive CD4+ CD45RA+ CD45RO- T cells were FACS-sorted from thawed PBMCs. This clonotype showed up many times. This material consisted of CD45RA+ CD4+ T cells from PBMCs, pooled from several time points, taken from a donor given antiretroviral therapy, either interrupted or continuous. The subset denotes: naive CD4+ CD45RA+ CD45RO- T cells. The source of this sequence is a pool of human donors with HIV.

The CDR3 bases are TGTGCCAGCAGTTCCCCAGGGGGCGCAGGAGAGACCCAGTACTTC. It codes for CASSSPGGAGETQYF. The chain has TRBV28 and TRBJ2-5, with 8 nucleotides matching TRBD1. The CDR3 sequence is 15 residues long. Germline CDR1 MDHEN, CDR2 SYDVKM. V gave up 4 bases and J gave up 4 bases; unmatched junction bases: 8.